Sequencing of this TCR beta chain was carried out in a study of OX40 agonist ivuxolimab in advanced cancers. Study-wide context: Cancers in dose escalation were hepatocellular, melanoma, renal cell and head and neck. From about 23 to 85 years was the age range, with a mean of about 54 years, and roughly 83% were male. Partial responses were achieved by three patients: one hepatocellular carcinoma, two cutaneous melanoma.

Patients were ruled out by autoimmune disease history or systemic immunosuppression. The germline V gene encodes CDR1 MNHNS and CDR2 SASEGT. Trimming removed 2 bases at V and 6 bases at J, with 11 bases between. The CDR3 is 14 amino acids. TCRdb keeps only in-frame clones here, not all; method: immunoSEQ multiplex PCR. The sample lists around 83,000 clones; 88% were seen once. The genes are TRBV6-1 and TRBJ1-5; D perhaps matches TRBD1 (5 bases). The sample in question was CD4+ or CD8+ T cells sorted from blood, obtained in a trial of the OX40 agonist ivuxolimab. The sequence was obtained from an adult with an advanced solid tumor such as melanoma, head and neck, liver or kidney cancer. The CDR3 sequence: CASSESRAGQPQHF. The CDR3 DNA is TGTGCCAGCAGTGAAAGCAGGGCGGGTCAGCCCCAGCATTTT.